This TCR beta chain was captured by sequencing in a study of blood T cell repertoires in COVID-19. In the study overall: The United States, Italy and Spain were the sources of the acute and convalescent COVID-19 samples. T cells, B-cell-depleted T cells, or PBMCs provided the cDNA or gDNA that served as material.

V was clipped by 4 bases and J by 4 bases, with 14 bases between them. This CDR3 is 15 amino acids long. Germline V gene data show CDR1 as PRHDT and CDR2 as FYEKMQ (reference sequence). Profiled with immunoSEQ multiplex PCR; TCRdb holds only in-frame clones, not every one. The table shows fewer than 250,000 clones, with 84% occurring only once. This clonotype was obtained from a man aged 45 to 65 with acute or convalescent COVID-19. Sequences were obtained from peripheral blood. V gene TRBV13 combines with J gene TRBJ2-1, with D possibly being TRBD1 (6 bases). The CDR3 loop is CASSSRPQGYNEQFF. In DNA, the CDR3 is TGTGCCAGCAGCTCCCGCCCACAGGGATACAATGAGCAGTTCTTC.